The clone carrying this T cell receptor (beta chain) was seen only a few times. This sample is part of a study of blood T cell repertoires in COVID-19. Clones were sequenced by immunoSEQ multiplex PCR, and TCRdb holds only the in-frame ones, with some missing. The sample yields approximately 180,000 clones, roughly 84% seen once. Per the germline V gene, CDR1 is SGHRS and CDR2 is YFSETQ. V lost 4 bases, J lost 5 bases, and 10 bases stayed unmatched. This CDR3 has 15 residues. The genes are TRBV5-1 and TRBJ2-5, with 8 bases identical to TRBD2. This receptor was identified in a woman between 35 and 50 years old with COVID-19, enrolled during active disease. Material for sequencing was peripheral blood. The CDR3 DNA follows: TGCGCCAGCAGCCCCTTTAGCGGGGTGAGGGAGACCCAGTACTTC. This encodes CASSPFSGVRETQYF.